This T cell receptor beta chain originates from a study of T cell clonality in common variable immunodeficiency. Study findings and constraints: Shared TCRbeta clones were fewer between CVID subjects than controls.

The assay was immunoSEQ multiplex PCR, and TCRdb's table has in-frame clones only and misses some. This sample carries about 81,000 clones, none of them present only once. There are many counts of this clone. Its antigen remains unidentified. Sequenced material: peripheral blood mononuclear cells. The TCR comes from a person between 18 and 75 years old in good health.

The CDR3 loop is CASLRTSDSYEQYF. The covered CDR3 bases are TGTGCCAGCCTTCGGACTAGCGACTCCTACGAG. The V gene is TRBV2, the J gene TRBJ2-7; 9 bases are shared with TRBD2. The sequenced fragment ends 3 residues before the CDR3 boundary, so the rest is inferred from the germline J gene. Looked up from germline, CDR1 is SNHLY and CDR2 is FYNNEI. The CDR3 sequence is 14 residues long. The ends lost 8 bases at V and 0 bases at J; junction bases unmatched: 5.